The 22 T cell receptor beta chains listed next were all sequenced from one sample in a study of T-cell reconstitution after alpha-beta-depleted transplantation in children. The library targeted TCRbeta and was prepared with unique molecular identifiers. TCRdb reprocessed the PCR reads via MiXCR and lists one record per CDR3 protein. The sample consists of approximately 510,000 distinct CDR3 sequences, around 18% of them appearing once. The input for sequencing was PBMCs from the stem cell graft donor, taken from the stem cell graft. Receptors were obtained from a human donor who donated a stem cell graft to a child with acute lymphoblastic leukemia.

This clonotype was recorded many times. The genes are TRBV18 and TRBJ1-4, with D perhaps matching TRBD1 (5 bases). The CDR3 is made up of 17 amino acids. V was shortened by 2 bases and J by 7 bases, with 20 bases between the two germline ends. CDR1 and CDR2 (germline): KGHSH, LQKENI. This chain's CDR3 is CASSPTAPRARGEKLFF. The CDR3 coding sequence is TGTGCCAGCTCACCAACGGCCCCCAGGGCGCGGGGTGAAAAACTGTTTTTT.

The chain is built from TRBV15 and TRBJ1-2; 7 bases are shared with TRBD1. The CDR3 sequence is 13 residues long. Germline trimming cut 4 bases from V and 9 bases from J; bases unmatched to any gene: 8. Germline lookup yields CDR1 LNHNV and CDR2 YYDKDF (reference sequence). CDR3 protein: CATSTGTVARYTF. In DNA form, the CDR3 reads TGTGCCACCAGCACCGGGACAGTAGCGCGCTACACCTTC.

This clonotype was counted between two and nine times. The CDR3 DNA reads as TGTGCCAGCAGTACCGCGGGAGGTTCCTACGAGCAGTACTTC. It translates to CASSTAGGSYEQYF. V gene TRBV6-1 combines with J gene TRBJ2-7; 8 bases agree with TRBD2. J was trimmed by 1 base and V by 5 bases; bases with no gene match: 4. Germline V gives CDR1 MNHNS, CDR2 SASEGT. This CDR3 spans 14 amino acids.

The V gene is TRBV5-1, the J gene TRBJ2-7, with a possible D match to TRBD1 (6 bases). Germline-derived CDR1 and CDR2 are SGHRS and YFSETQ. Trimming removed 3 bases at V and 0 bases at J, with 16 bases between. The CDR3 contains 16 residues. CDR3 sequence reads: CASSSATGTNSYEQYF. In DNA form, the CDR3 reads TGCGCCAGCAGCTCGGCCACAGGGACCAACTCCTACGAGCAGTACTTC.

There are a few counts of this clonotype. The chain couples TRBV27 to TRBJ1-2, with TRBD1 matching over 7 bases. From germline, CDR1 is MNHEY and CDR2 SMNVEV (reference sequence). With V trimmed by 5 bases and J by 2 bases, 11 bases remained unmatched. This CDR3 region has 16 residues. For the CDR3, the DNA is TGTGCCAGCAGTCCGCTCCCGGGACAGAACAACTATGGCTACACCTTC. Protein product: CASSPLPGQNNYGYTF.

The sample holds a few counts of this clonotype. CDR3 loop: CASSFRDTHNSPLHF. The CDR3 DNA follows: TGTGCCAGCAGCTTTCGAGACACTCATAATTCACCCCTCCACTTT. J is TRBJ1-6 and V is TRBV7-6, with D unresolved. With 3 bases removed from V and 5 bases from J, the gap between germline ends came to 11 bases. The CDR3 loop spans 15 amino acids. Germline V gene lookup returns CDR1 SGHVS and CDR2 FNYEAQ.

This chain joins TRBV11-1 and TRBJ2-6; D tentatively reads TRBD1 or TRBD2 (5 bases each). The CDR3 is made up of 18 amino acids. Germline V gives CDR1 SGHAT, CDR2 FQDESV (reference sequence). The V and J ends lost 3 bases and 2 bases respectively, with 17 bases between them. The CDR3 loop is CASSFSGDGRAGANVLTF. In nucleotides, the CDR3 is TGTGCCAGCAGCTTTTCCGGGGACGGAAGGGCTGGGGCCAACGTCCTGACTTTC.

In this sample, this clonotype turned up a few times. J is TRBJ2-7 and V is TRBV30; D may be TRBD1 (6 bases). CDR3 length: 13 residues. V lost 3 bases to trimming and J lost 0 bases, with 9 bases between them. Per germline, CDR1 GTSNPN and CDR2 SVGIG (reference sequence). In DNA, the CDR3 is TGTGCCTGGAGCAGGGGCCCCTCCTACGAGCAGTACTTC. Translated, it gives CAWSRGPSYEQYF.

The table lists this clonotype with a few counts. The CDR3 protein is CATGYGPREAYEQYF. For the CDR3, the DNA is TGCGCCACCGGATACGGACCAAGGGAGGCCTACGAGCAGTACTTC. The gene calls are TRBV5-1 and TRBJ2-7; tentatively, D is TRBD2 (6 bases). CDR1 and CDR2 from the germline V gene are SGHRS and YFSETQ. V was clipped by 9 bases and J by 2 bases, with 21 bases between them. The CDR3 spans 15 residues.

V gene TRBV5-1 combines with J gene TRBJ1-1; weak D call: TRBD1 (5 bases). Deletions cut 0 bases from V and 11 bases from J, with 14 bases between. Germline lookup yields CDR1 SGHRS and CDR2 YFSETQ. This CDR3 contains 13 residues. CDR3 in DNA: TGCGCCAGCAGCTTGGATGGGGACCCACGGGCTTTCTTT. It translates to CASSLDGDPRAFF.

This clonotype was seen a few times. V gene TRBV29-1 combines with J gene TRBJ1-2; D ambiguous. Germline CDR1 reads SQVTM; CDR2 reads ANQGSEA. The CDR3 is made up of 16 amino acids. Trimming took off 4 bases at V and 2 bases at J, with 20 bases between the two ends. CDR3 in DNA: TGCAGCGTTGGAGGACTGACATTATCGTCGAACTATGGCTACACCTTC. It translates to CSVGGLTLSSNYGYTF.

The rearrangement uses TRBV27 and TRBJ2-7; the D gene is possibly TRBD2 (5 bases). The CDR3 covers 18 residues. The ends were cut back, 3 bases at V and 3 bases at J, with 24 bases in the middle. Germline lookup yields CDR1 MNHEY and CDR2 SMNVEV (reference sequence). The CDR3 DNA follows: TGTGCCAGCAGTTTTTCCTCCGCGGACGGTCCCGGAGGCTACGAGCAGTACTTC. Translating it yields CASSFSSADGPGGYEQYF.

The chain combines TRBV29-1 with TRBJ2-7; possibly TRBD1 or TRBD2 for D (5 bases each). Trimming removed 6 bases from V and 3 bases from J, with 15 bases in between. The CDR3 runs 13 residues. Germline CDR1 is SQVTM and CDR2 is ANQGSEA. The CDR3 DNA is TGCAGCGTGATGCCGGGACGGAACTACGAGCAGTACTTC. This encodes CSVMPGRNYEQYF.

This chain uses TRBV7-9 with TRBJ1-1; D gene unclear. CDR1 and CDR2 from the germline V gene are SEHNR and FQNEAQ (reference sequence). V lost 3 bases and J lost 6, with 5 bases in between. The CDR3 loop spans 11 amino acids. CDR3 in amino acids: CASSLQAEAFF. The CDR3 nucleotides read TGTGCCAGCAGCTTGCAAGCTGAAGCTTTCTTT.

In its sample, this clonotype was seen a few times. The V and J genes are TRBV6-5 and TRBJ2-1; either TRBD1 or TRBD2 may supply D (5 bases each). The length of the CDR3 is 16 residues. Per the germline V gene, CDR1 is MNHEY and CDR2 is SVGAGI. V lost 0 bases to trimming and J lost 4 bases, with 13 bases between them. The CDR3 DNA reads as TGTGCCAGCAGTTACTCGAGGGGATTAGGGTACAATGAGCAGTTCTTC. It codes for CASSYSRGLGYNEQFF.

This clonotype was observed a handful of times. This chain uses TRBV7-2 with TRBJ2-3; 10 nucleotides line up with TRBD2. This CDR3 region has 17 residues. J gave up 6 bases and V 1 base, and 10 bases lay outside the gene matches. The germline gives CDR1 SGHTA, CDR2 FQGNSA. CDR3 bases: TGTGCCAGCAGCTTAGTTGCTAGCGGGAGCCCGGCGGATACGCAGTATTTT. Protein: CASSLVASGSPADTQYF.

This clonotype has just a few counts. This rearrangement joins TRBV6-5 to TRBJ2-7; D not resolved. The V end was cut by 2 bases, the J end by 2 bases, with 10 bases between. The germline CDR1 and CDR2 sequences are MNHEY and SVGAGI. The CDR3 has 14 residues. The CDR3 loop reads CASSYRLNPYEQYF. The CDR3 nucleotides read TGTGCCAGCAGTTACCGGCTAAACCCCTACGAGCAGTACTTC.

The sample holds a few counts of this clonotype. The V and J genes are TRBV9 and TRBJ2-1; 8 bases match TRBD1. Germline values: CDR1 SGDLS, CDR2 YYNGEE. The CDR3 spans 16 residues. Losses at the gene ends were 3 bases for V and 0 bases for J; bases not matched to a gene: 5. CDR3 nucleotide sequence: TGTGCCAGCAGCGGGACAGGGAGGACCTCCTACAATGAGCAGTTCTTC. It specifies CASSGTGRTSYNEQFF.

This chain uses TRBV12-3 or TRBV12-4 with TRBJ1-2; 7 nucleotides agree with TRBD1. The length of the CDR3 is 16 residues. The trim removed 3 bases at V and 8 bases at J, leaving 15 bases unmatched. CDR3 loop: CASSLVAPGQQGGYTF. The CDR3 region has the DNA TGTGCCAGCAGTTTGGTGGCCCCGGGACAGCAAGGCGGCTACACCTTC.

The V gene is TRBV27, the J gene TRBJ2-5; D call uncertain. The CDR3 is 18 residues long. Germline CDR1 and CDR2: MNHEY and SMNVEV (reference sequence). Trimming cost V 3 bases and J 1 base, with 21 bases left between them. This chain's CDR3 is CASSFSKGAGSIQETQYF. The CDR3 DNA is TGTGCCAGCAGTTTTTCGAAGGGCGCAGGCTCGATCCAAGAGACCCAGTACTTC.

The chain has TRBV6-1 and TRBJ2-1, with D perhaps matching TRBD1 (5 bases). Looked up from germline, CDR1 is MNHNS and CDR2 is SASEGT. V lost 1 base and J 1 base, leaving 8 bases between the germline ends. CDR3 length equals 15 residues. The chain's CDR3 is CASSEGDSSYNEQFF. Here the CDR3 DNA reads TGTGCCAGCAGTGAAGGCGACAGTTCCTACAATGAGCAGTTCTTC.

This chain joins TRBV3-1 and TRBJ1-2; 10 bases are a match to TRBD1. With V trimmed by 1 base and J by 8 bases, 7 bases remained unmatched. Germline values: CDR1 LGHDT, CDR2 YNNKEL (reference sequence). The CDR3 loop spans 15 amino acids. The CDR3 region is CASSQGDRDRGGYTF. The DNA of the CDR3 is TGTGCCAGCAGCCAAGGCGACCGGGACAGGGGCGGCTACACCTTC.